This entry lists 8 T cell receptor beta chains sequenced from one sample in a study of beta chain features in type 1 diabetes. Broader study findings: People with Type 1 diabetes carried modestly yet significantly shorter TCRB CDR3s in all four CD4+ subsets.

No antigen is known for these receptors. Reverse transcribing all isolated RNA meant expressed TCRB transcripts were sequenced. The data were produced by immunoSEQ multiplex PCR, yet TCRdb's version contains in-frame clones alone and is incomplete. The sample lists 150,000 to 180,000 clones, 10% to 13% occurring once. The sequencing input was central memory CD4+ T cells from blood. The receptors derive from a man aged 30 to 45 with type 1 diabetes.

The table lists this clone with a few counts. The chain combines TRBV2 with TRBJ2-1; TRBD1 matches at 8 bases. CDR3 size: 15 residues. Germline CDR1 reads SNHLY; CDR2 reads FYNNEI. V lost 5 bases, J lost 8 bases, and 11 bases stayed unmatched. CDR3 in DNA: TGTGCCAGCAGTAGACCCGGGACAGGTAGGGATGAGCAGTTCTTC. Translation gives CASSRPGTGRDEQFF.

About this clone: The junction and the germline gene differ at one end; a read error may be behind it. The V and J genes are TRBV7-7 and TRBJ2-5, with D perhaps matching TRBD1 (6 bases). This CDR3 is 14 amino acids long. CDR1 and CDR2 from the germline V gene are SSHAT and FNYEAQ (reference sequence). The CDR3 reads CASSPTGISETQYF. DNA of the CDR3: TGTGCTAGCAGCCCCACAGGGATTTCAGAGACCCAGTACTTC. The full variable domain, rest sourced from reference TRBV7-7 and TRBJ2-5, is GAGVSQSPRYKVTKRGQDVTLRCDPISSHATLYWYQQALGQGPEFLTYFNYEAQPDKSGLPSDRFSAERPEGSISTLTIQRTEQRDSAMYRCASSPTGISETQYFGPGTRLLVL.

This clone was counted only a few times. The chain links TRBV7-6 to TRBJ2-3; TRBD2 aligns across 11 bases. Looked up from germline, CDR1 is SGHVS and CDR2 is FNYEAQ. The CDR3 runs to 15 residues. With 6 bases clipped from V and 5 bases from J, the junction kept 7 bases outside the gene matches. CDR3 in DNA: TGTGCCAGCAGACGACTAGCGGGATCGATAGATACGCAGTATTTT. It yields the protein CASRRLAGSIDTQYF.

This clone turned up a few times. The chain carries TRBV7-9 and TRBJ1-2; a weak D match, TRBD1 (6 bases). Deletions cut 6 bases from V and 7 bases from J, with 15 bases between. The length of the CDR3 is 13 residues. The germline CDR1 and CDR2 sequences are SEHNR and FQNEAQ (reference sequence). CDR3 bases: TGTGCCAGCAGAGGGACAAATCTAGGTGGCTACACCTTC. The encoded protein is CASRGTNLGGYTF. The complete variable domain, with remaining parts taken from reference TRBV7-9 and TRBJ1-2, reads DTGVSQNPRHKITKRGQNVTFRCDPISEHNRLYWYRQTLGQGPEFLTYFQNEAQLEKSRLLSDRFSAERPKGSFSTLEIQRTEQGDSAMYLCASRGTNLGGYTFGSGTRLTVV.

This clone was seen a handful of times. The CDR3 bases are TGTGCCAGCAGTTCTACAACTAATGAAAAACTGTTTTTT. It codes for CASSSTTNEKLFF. The chain uses TRBV28 and TRBJ1-4; no clear D. In germline, CDR1 is MDHEN, CDR2 SYDVKM. The CDR3 contains 13 residues. The germline V and J ends were trimmed by 4 bases and 0 bases, with 3 bases remaining between them. The entire variable domain, with the rest obtained from reference TRBV28 and TRBJ1-4, is as follows: DVKVTQSSRYLVKRTGEKVFLECVQDMDHENMFWYRQDPGLGLRLIYFSYDVKMKEKGDIPEGYSVSREKKERFSLILESASTNQTSMYLCASSSTTNEKLFFGSGTQLSVL.

A few counts support this clone. The chain uses TRBV11-1 and TRBJ2-7; 8 nucleotides agree with TRBD2. Trimming took 2 bases from V and 2 from J; bases not matched to a gene: 5. The CDR3 consists of 15 residues. Germline lookup yields CDR1 SGHAT and CDR2 FQDESV (reference sequence). The CDR3 is CASSLRAGAAYEQYF. The CDR3 DNA reads as TGTGCCAGCAGCTTACGAGCGGGGGCTGCCTACGAGCAGTACTTC.

This clone has only a few counts. V and J are TRBV13 and TRBJ1-4; TRBD1 is a possible D gene (6 bases). Germline CDR1 and CDR2: PRHDT and FYEKMQ (reference sequence). The V and J ends lost 5 bases and 6 bases respectively, with 16 bases between them. The CDR3 spans 15 residues. For the CDR3, the DNA is TGTGCCAGCAGCGCGGGGGGGCCAGGGGATGAAAAACTGTTTTTT. It specifies CASSAGGPGDEKLFF. The complete variable domain, with remaining parts taken from reference TRBV13 and TRBJ1-4, reads AAGVIQSPRHLIKEKRETATLKCYPIPRHDTVYWYQQGPGQDPQFLISFYEKMQSDKGSIPDRFSAQQFSDYHSELNMSSLELGDSALYFCASSAGGPGDEKLFFGSGTQLSVL.

The V gene is TRBV28, the J gene TRBJ2-3; D is perhaps TRBD1 (7 bases). The V gene's germline CDR1 is MDHEN and CDR2 SYDVKM. CDR3 length equals 15 residues. The ends were cut back, 9 bases at V and 3 bases at J, with 19 bases in the middle. In nucleotides, the CDR3 is TGTGCCAGTAGCCCAGGGGGGTTAGGGACAGATACGCAGTATTTT. It encodes CASSPGGLGTDTQYF.